Following are 30 T cell receptor beta chains from one sample sequenced in a study of glioma-infiltrating T cells after dendritic cell vaccination. Some clones are missing from TCRdb's copy, which holds only in-frame ones; the method was immunoSEQ multiplex PCR. The table includes tens of thousands of clones, approximately 87% detected once. This specimen was blood, taken before dendritic cell vaccination. The receptors were gathered from a human donor with glioblastoma.

The rearrangement joins TRBV6-1 to TRBJ2-5, with D possibly matching TRBD2 (7 bases). From germline, CDR1 is MNHNS and CDR2 SASEGT. Trimming pared 5 bases from V and 5 bases from J, leaving 18 bases between. The CDR3 loop spans 15 amino acids. CDR3 sequence: CASSSGGAAGETQYF. As DNA, the CDR3 is TGTGCCAGCAGTTCTGGGGGGGCGGCCGGGGAGACCCAGTACTTC.

Here the CDR3 DNA reads TGCGCCAGCAGCCGAACCAGAACCGGGACAGGGGGCACCGGGGAGCTGTTTTTT. This encodes CASSRTRTGTGGTGELFF. This chain links TRBV5-1 with TRBJ2-2, with 11 nucleotides matching TRBD1. This CDR3 has 18 residues. Germline trimming cut 4 bases from V and 4 bases from J; bases unmatched to any gene: 12. CDR1 and CDR2 (germline): SGHRS, YFSETQ.

This chain connects TRBV5-4 to TRBJ1-4; 11 bases are shared with TRBD1. Germline V gene sequence: CDR1 SGHNT, CDR2 YYREEE (reference sequence). The V and J ends lost 4 bases and 7 bases, in that order; junction bases with no gene match: 6. CDR3 length equals 15 residues. Here the CDR3 reads CASSVDRGRSEKLFF. The CDR3 coding sequence is TGTGCCAGCAGCGTGGACAGGGGGCGCAGTGAAAAACTGTTTTTT.

This chain joins TRBV4-1 and TRBJ2-7; no clear D gene. Germline lookup yields CDR1 MGHRA and CDR2 YSYEKL. This CDR3 has 14 residues. Trimming took off 2 bases at V and 2 bases at J, with 10 bases between the two ends. CDR3 protein: CASSQTLGAYEQYF. CDR3 coding DNA: TGCGCCAGCAGCCAAACTCTAGGAGCCTACGAGCAGTACTTC.

This clone came up a few times. The chain uses TRBV2 and TRBJ1-4; weak D call: TRBD1 (6 bases). The V gene lost 7 bases and the J gene lost 7 bases, with 13 bases spanning the gap. The CDR3 totals 13 residues. The germline gives CDR1 SNHLY, CDR2 FYNNEI. CDR3 in amino acids: CASIGQGREKLFF. CDR3 nucleotides: TGTGCCAGCATCGGGCAGGGGCGTGAAAAACTGTTTTTT.

CDR3 in DNA: TGTGCCAGCAGCCCCGACACTTACAATGAGCAGTTCTTC. As protein: CASSPDTYNEQFF. The chain uses TRBV7-2 and TRBJ2-1; the D is unclear. V lost 5 bases, J lost 4 bases, and 9 bases lay in between. This CDR3 region has 13 residues. The V gene's germline CDR1 is SGHTA and CDR2 FQGNSA.

This clone showed up just once. The V call is TRBV2, the J call TRBJ1-1, with 10 bases fitting TRBD1. Germline CDR1 is SNHLY and CDR2 is FYNNEI. The junction had 6 bases not matched to a gene; V was cut back by 7 bases and J by 4 bases. The CDR3 consists of 14 residues. The CDR3 DNA sequence: TGTGCCAGCAAGAGACAGGGGGCGGTCACTGAAGCTTTCTTT. It translates to CASKRQGAVTEAFF.

The V and J genes are TRBV28 and TRBJ2-7; TRBD1 aligns across 10 bases. The CDR3 has 17 amino acids. J was trimmed by 5 bases and V by 6 bases; bases with no gene match: 16. The germline V gene encodes CDR1 MDHEN and CDR2 SYDVKM. The DNA of the CDR3 is TGTGCCAGCAGCCGTCCCCTTACCGGGACAGGGGAGGACGAGCAGTACTTC. Its translation: CASSRPLTGTGEDEQYF.

For the CDR3, the DNA is TGTGCCAGCAGTGGGGACAGAAGCCACGAGCAGTACTTC. Translation: CASSGDRSHEQYF. This rearrangement joins TRBV28 to TRBJ2-7; TRBD1 aligns across 7 bases. CDR1 and CDR2 from the germline V gene are MDHEN and SYDVKM. Losses at the gene ends were 5 bases for V and 5 bases for J; bases not matched to a gene: 6. The CDR3 is 13 amino acids. The variable domain in full, with the rest retrieved from reference TRBV28 and TRBJ2-7, is DVKVTQSSRYLVKRTGEKVFLECVQDMDHENMFWYRQDPGLGLRLIYFSYDVKMKEKGDIPEGYSVSREKKERFSLILESASTNQTSMYLCASSGDRSHEQYFGPGTRLTVT.

The gene calls are TRBV5-1 and TRBJ2-3; TRBD2 matches at 7 bases. J gave up 6 bases and V 5 bases, and 9 bases lay outside the gene matches. This CDR3 has 14 residues. CDR1 and CDR2 from the germline V gene are SGHRS and YFSETQ. This CDR3 is CASSKAGAGDTQYF. The DNA of the CDR3 is TGCGCCAGCAGTAAGGCGGGAGCGGGGGATACGCAGTATTTT.

The gene calls are TRBV19 and TRBJ2-2; 7 positions agree with TRBD2. From germline, CDR1 is LNHDA and CDR2 SQIVND (reference sequence). Trimming cost V 8 bases and J 0 bases; bases outside gene matches: 6. This CDR3 comprises 15 residues. The CDR3 spells CASRQRGTNTGELFF. CDR3 in DNA: TGTGCCAGTCGCCAGCGGGGAACGAACACCGGGGAGCTGTTTTTT.

This sequence joins TRBV4-1 and TRBJ2-5; D is uncertain. This CDR3 contains 15 residues. CDR1 is MGHRA, CDR2 YSYEKL, per germline. Trimming left V 1 base short and J 2 bases short, with 11 bases between. CDR3 loop: CASSQAGSVQETQYF. The CDR3 DNA sequence: TGCGCCAGCAGCCAAGCCGGGTCCGTACAAGAGACCCAGTACTTC.

The chain links TRBV5-4 to TRBJ2-3, with D tentatively TRBD2 (5 bases). Germline V gene lookup returns CDR1 SGHNT and CDR2 YYREEE (reference sequence). The V gene lost 4 bases and the J gene lost 2 bases, with 14 bases spanning the gap. The CDR3 is 15 residues long. The CDR3 loop is CASSLGSGDTDTQYF. Here the CDR3 DNA reads TGTGCCAGCAGCCTGGGGAGCGGAGACACAGATACGCAGTATTTT.

The chain is built from TRBV10-3 and TRBJ2-1; D not resolved. The germline V and J ends were trimmed by 4 bases and 9 bases, with 10 bases remaining between them. This CDR3 region has 12 residues. The V gene's germline CDR1 is ENHRY and CDR2 SYGVKD. CDR3 loop: CAISVDWSEQFF. CDR3 DNA sequence: TGTGCCATCAGTGTAGACTGGAGTGAGCAGTTCTTC.

The V gene is TRBV6-5, the J gene TRBJ2-7; TRBD2 agrees at 10 bases. The V gene end was trimmed by 6 bases and the J gene end by 3 bases; junction bases not matched to a gene: 5. In germline, CDR1 is MNHEY, CDR2 SVGAGI. The CDR3 has 14 residues. Here the CDR3 reads CASSGTSVYYEQYF. DNA for the CDR3: TGTGCCAGCAGCGGGACTAGCGTTTACTACGAGCAGTACTTC.

The V gene is TRBV4-1, the J gene TRBJ2-7; 7 bases map to TRBD1. The CDR3 has 15 residues. V shed 0 bases and J 4 bases; nucleotides not matched to a gene: 6. Germline-derived CDR1 and CDR2 are MGHRA and YSYEKL. The CDR3 here is CASSQDVTGTYEQYF. CDR3 DNA sequence: TGCGCCAGCAGCCAAGATGTGACAGGGACATACGAGCAGTACTTC.

This clone has a single count. This chain connects TRBV11-1 to TRBJ2-1, with 8 bases matching TRBD2. The CDR3 runs to 17 residues. CDR1 and CDR2 (germline): SGHAT, FQDESV (reference sequence). With V trimmed by 2 bases and J by 0 bases, 6 bases remained unmatched. CDR3 DNA sequence: TGTGCCAGCAGCTTATTGCGGGGGGCCCCCTCCTACAATGAGCAGTTCTTC. As protein: CASSLLRGAPSYNEQFF.

The J gene is TRBJ2-2, the V gene TRBV19, with D perhaps TRBD2 (5 bases). V was cut by 5 bases and J by 0 bases, with 10 bases left in between. The CDR3 is 15 residues long. The germline V gene has CDR1 LNHDA and CDR2 SQIVND (reference sequence). Written as DNA, the CDR3 is TGTGCCAGTAGTTTCCCACTAGCGAACACCGGGGAGCTGTTTTTT. As protein: CASSFPLANTGELFF.

The V and J genes are TRBV11-2 and TRBJ2-7; TRBD1 matches at 7 bases. The CDR3 has 14 residues. After removal of 5 bases from V and 1 base from J, the junction contained 5 bases not matched to a gene. CDR1 and CDR2 from the germline V gene are SGHAT and FQNNGV. CDR3 sequence (DNA): TGTGCCAGCAGCCCTTGGGACAGATCCTACGAGCAGTACTTC. This sequence encodes CASSPWDRSYEQYF. Looking up the rest from reference TRBV11-2 and TRBJ2-7 gives the full variable domain: EAGVAQSPRYKIIEKRQSVAFWCNPISGHATLYWYQQILGQGPKLLIQFQNNGVVDDSQLPKDRFSAERLKGVDSTLKIQPAKLEDSAVYLCASSPWDRSYEQYFGPGTRLTVT.

The rearrangement links TRBV21-1 to TRBJ1-1. TRBV21-1 is a pseudogene. The CDR3 contains 14 residues. CDR3 nucleotides: TGTGCCAGCAGCAATGGACTATCGCCGGCTGAAGCTTTCTTT. This codes for CASSNGLSPAEAFF.

The gene calls are TRBV5-6 and TRBJ2-2; 9 bases fit TRBD2. There are 16 residues in the CDR3. With 0 bases clipped from V and 5 bases from J, the junction kept 5 bases outside the gene matches. The germline V gene has CDR1 SGHDT and CDR2 YYEEEE. CDR3 amino acids: CASSLGGGARTGELFF. The CDR3, as DNA: TGTGCCAGCAGCTTGGGCGGGGGGGCGCGGACCGGGGAGCTGTTTTTT.

V and J are TRBV27 and TRBJ2-7; the match to TRBD1 covers 8 bases. Germline V gives CDR1 MNHEY, CDR2 SMNVEV (reference sequence). J was trimmed by 5 bases and V by 6 bases; bases with no gene match: 9. CDR3 size: 14 residues. The CDR3 sequence is CASSKDRARNEQYF. Here the CDR3 DNA reads TGTGCCAGCAGCAAGGACAGGGCACGAAACGAGCAGTACTTC.

A note on this clone: This CDR3 fails to terminate in the conserved phenylalanine or tryptophan, so it likely reflects a read error. The gene calls are TRBV7-2 and TRBJ1-2, with TRBD1 matching over 8 bases. The V gene's germline CDR1 is SGHTA and CDR2 FQGNSA. The CDR3 spans 14 residues. The ends lost 1 base at V and 5 bases at J; junction bases unmatched: 3. The DNA for the CDR3 is TGTGCCAGCAGCTTAGGGGGACAGGTGTATGGCTACACCCTC. Protein: CASSLGGQVYGYTL.

This chain links TRBV7-2 with TRBJ1-4; 9 nucleotides match TRBD1. The CDR3 is 16 residues long. The germline V gene encodes CDR1 SGHTA and CDR2 FQGNSA. After removal of 5 bases from V and 7 bases from J, the junction contained 11 bases not matched to a gene. This CDR3 reads CASSPRRTGDGEKLFF. CDR3 DNA sequence: TGTGCCAGCAGCCCGAGGAGGACAGGGGACGGTGAAAAACTGTTTTTT.

The chain recombines TRBV7-2 with TRBJ2-2, with 10 nucleotides matching TRBD2. Per germline, CDR1 SGHTA and CDR2 FQGNSA. V trimming: 5 bases; J trimming: 8 bases; junction bases outside the gene matches: 11. The CDR3 spans 16 residues. The CDR3 here is CASSPLTSGLSGELFF. CDR3 nucleotides: TGTGCCAGCAGCCCCCTGACTAGCGGGTTGTCGGGGGAGCTGTTTTTT.

This chain links TRBV21-1 with TRBJ2-1; TRBD2, the table's D call, was not compared with the DNA. TRBV21-1 represents a pseudogene. The CDR3 loop spans 19 amino acids. In DNA, the CDR3 is TGTGCCAGCAGCAAAGTCCCCCCCCAGACTAGCGGGGTTGGAAATGAGCAGTTCTTC. Translation: CASSKVPPQTSGVGNEQFF.

The V gene is TRBV7-9, the J gene TRBJ2-5, with a weak D call TRBD2 (5 bases). The germline V and J ends were trimmed by 5 bases and 9 bases, with 10 bases remaining between them. Germline values: CDR1 SEHNR, CDR2 FQNEAQ (reference sequence). CDR3 length: 11 residues. CDR3 coding DNA: TGTGCCAGCAGCCCCGATAGCGCCCAGTACTTC. This sequence encodes CASSPDSAQYF.

This rearrangement joins TRBV9 to TRBJ2-5; the D gene is possibly TRBD1 (6 bases). Trimming left V 4 bases short and J 3 bases short, with 19 bases between. The CDR3 runs to 16 residues. Germline V lookup: CDR1 SGDLS, CDR2 YYNGEE. CDR3 sequence reads: CASSSPARDIEETQYF. The CDR3 DNA reads as TGTGCCAGCAGCTCCCCCGCCCGGGACATAGAAGAGACCCAGTACTTC.

This clone was recorded only once. V and J are TRBV25-1 and TRBJ2-3; 7 bases are shared with TRBD2. CDR3 length: 15 amino acids. J gave up 3 bases and V 5 bases, and 8 bases lay outside the gene matches. Germline V gene sequence: CDR1 MGHDK, CDR2 SYGVNS. The CDR3 is CASSYAGEWTDTQYF. The CDR3 nucleotides are TGTGCCAGCAGTTACGCGGGAGAGTGGACAGATACGCAGTATTTT.

This clone has a handful of counts. The rearrangement links TRBV6-1 to TRBJ1-5, with D tentatively TRBD1 (6 bases). This CDR3 region has 14 residues. CDR1 MNHNS and CDR2 SASEGT come from the germline V gene. V was trimmed by 7 bases and J by 7 bases, leaving 17 bases between them. In nucleotides, the CDR3 is TGTGCCAGCATTCTAAGGGGGGGTTGGCAGCCCCAGCATTTT. This translates into CASILRGGWQPQHF.